What follows are 26 T cell receptor beta chains derived from one specimen sequenced in a study of T cell changes during pregnancy in multiple sclerosis. Repertoires were generated with immunoSEQ multiplex PCR, while TCRdb's copy carries only in-frame clones and drops some. The sample yields around 40,000 clones, 70% to 90% seen once. The source was CD4+ T cells from peripheral blood mononuclear cells, collected before pregnancy. These receptors all stem from a female donor with multiple sclerosis, enrolled in a pregnancy study.

The chain is built from TRBV7-3 and TRBJ2-1; 10 positions agree with TRBD2. Germline V CDR1 and CDR2: SGHTA, FQGTGA. The V gene end was trimmed by 1 base and the J gene end by 7 bases; junction bases not matched to a gene: 4. The CDR3 extends over 15 amino acids. The CDR3 sequence: CASSLRSGGANEQFF. Written as DNA, the CDR3 is TGTGCCAGCAGCTTAAGGAGCGGGGGGGCAAATGAGCAGTTCTTC. Full variable domain (remainder filled in from reference TRBV7-3 and TRBJ2-1): GAGVSQTPSNKVTEKGKYVELRCDPISGHTALYWYRQSLGQGPEFLIYFQGTGAADDSGLPNDRFFAVRPEGSVSTLKIQRTERGDSAVYLCASSLRSGGANEQFFGPGTRLTVL.

The chain links TRBV5-1 to TRBJ1-6, with TRBD1 matching over 7 bases. Germline assignment: CDR1 SGHRS and CDR2 YFSETQ. V shed 4 bases, J shed 6 bases, and the junction held 7 bases outside the gene matches. This CDR3 contains 15 residues. CDR3 in amino acids: CASSAQGTANSPLHF. CDR3 DNA: TGCGCCAGCAGCGCCCAAGGGACAGCTAATTCACCCCTCCACTTT. Based on the CDR3 plus reference TRBV5-1 and TRBJ1-6, the full variable domain is KAGVTQTPRYLIKTRGQQVTLSCSPISGHRSVSWYQQTPGQGLQFLFEYFSETQRNKGNFPGRFSGRQFSNSRSEMNVSTLELGDSALYLCASSAQGTANSPLHFGNGTRLTVT.

J is TRBJ1-6 and V is TRBV13, with D perhaps TRBD1 (6 bases). Germline CDR1 is PRHDT and CDR2 is FYEKMQ (reference sequence). Between the trimmed V and J ends, which lost 3 bases and 4 bases, there was a span of 10 bases. CDR3 size: 15 residues. This CDR3 reads CASSFRTAYNSPLHF. The CDR3 DNA reads as TGTGCCAGCAGCTTCCGGACAGCATATAATTCACCCCTCCACTTT. Using reference TRBV13 and TRBJ1-6 for the parts outside the CDR3, the full variable domain is AAGVIQSPRHLIKEKRETATLKCYPIPRHDTVYWYQQGPGQDPQFLISFYEKMQSDKGSIPDRFSAQQFSDYHSELNMSSLELGDSALYFCASSFRTAYNSPLHFGNGTRLTVT.

J is TRBJ2-1 and V is TRBV5-1; 9 bases map to TRBD2. The germline V gene encodes CDR1 SGHRS and CDR2 YFSETQ. J lost 8 bases, V lost 4 bases, and 22 bases had no gene match. The CDR3 runs 19 residues. CDR3 coding DNA: TGCGCCAGCAGCCTGCGGGCTAGCGGGGAAACAGGGAGGGCACATGAGCAGTTCTTC. Translation gives CASSLRASGETGRAHEQFF.

The V gene is TRBV4-1, the J gene TRBJ2-2, with D possibly matching TRBD2 (6 bases). This CDR3 comprises 16 residues. Between the trimmed V and J ends, which lost 6 bases and 0 bases, there was a span of 14 bases. Per germline, CDR1 MGHRA and CDR2 YSYEKL. The CDR3 is CASSRPGGANTGELFF. The CDR3 bases are TGCGCCAGCAGTCGTCCGGGCGGGGCGAACACCGGGGAGCTGTTTTTT.

The chain employs TRBV2 and TRBJ2-5; possibly TRBD1 for D (5 bases). The V gene lost 5 bases and the J gene lost 2 bases, with 9 bases spanning the gap. The CDR3 runs to 13 residues. Germline V lookup: CDR1 SNHLY, CDR2 FYNNEI. The CDR3 region has the DNA TGTGCCAGCAGTTCTGACAGACAAGAGACCCAGTACTTC. Translated: CASSSDRQETQYF.

The chain's CDR3 is CASSPLRGNTIYF. The CDR3 DNA sequence: TGTGCCAGCTCACCTCTCCGGGGAAACACCATATATTTT. The chain carries TRBV18 and TRBJ1-3; D gene ambiguous. The CDR3 contains 13 residues. The ends were cut back, 3 bases at V and 4 bases at J, with 7 bases in the middle. Germline V gene data show CDR1 as KGHSH and CDR2 as LQKENI.

The rearrangement uses TRBV2 and TRBJ2-5; TRBD1 agrees at 7 bases. From germline, CDR1 is SNHLY and CDR2 FYNNEI. J gave up 5 bases and V 5 bases, and 5 bases lay outside the gene matches. This CDR3 has 13 residues. CDR3 in DNA: TGTGCCAGCAGTACAGGGGTTTGGGAGACCCAGTACTTC. It encodes CASSTGVWETQYF.

The chain recombines TRBV29-1 with TRBJ2-5; 7 bases line up with TRBD2. The CDR3 runs to 14 residues. The germline CDR1 and CDR2 sequences are SQVTM and ANQGSEA. Losses at the gene ends were 3 bases for V and 2 bases for J; bases not matched to a gene: 6. CDR3 sequence reads: CSVDGGIQQETQYF. The CDR3 region has the DNA TGCAGCGTTGACGGGGGGATTCAACAAGAGACCCAGTACTTC.

For the CDR3, the DNA is TGTGCCAGCAGCGGTCCTCAGCGGGGGATGGAGGAGCAGTTCTTC. Translating it yields CASSGPQRGMEEQFF. V gene TRBV9 combines with J gene TRBJ2-1; 8 bases map to TRBD2. V lost 3 bases, J lost 10 bases, and 12 bases stayed unmatched. CDR3 length: 15 residues. Germline-derived CDR1 and CDR2 are SGDLS and YYNGEE.

The CDR3 DNA follows: TGTGCCAGCAGTTGGCGGGGTGGCTATGGCTACACCTTC. Encoded protein: CASSWRGGYGYTF. This chain connects TRBV28 to TRBJ1-2; D gene uncertain. The CDR3 runs to 13 residues. V lost 4 bases and J lost 4, with 10 bases in between. Germline-derived CDR1 and CDR2 are MDHEN and SYDVKM.

The chain employs TRBV11-2 and TRBJ1-6, with D hard to call. Germline CDR1 is SGHAT and CDR2 is FQNNGV. With 6 bases removed from V and 4 bases from J, the gap between germline ends came to 4 bases. The CDR3 length is 12 residues. The CDR3 nucleotides read TGTGCCAGCAGAACTTATAATTCACCCCTCCACTTT. Translated: CASRTYNSPLHF.

The chain is built from TRBV19 and TRBJ1-4; TRBD1 is a possible D gene (6 bases). Germline assignment: CDR1 LNHDA and CDR2 SQIVND (reference sequence). This CDR3 is 13 amino acids long. V was trimmed by 7 bases and J by 10 bases, leaving 16 bases between them. CDR3 residues: CASNKGEPGKLFF. For the CDR3, the DNA is TGTGCCAGTAACAAGGGGGAACCGGGAAAACTGTTTTTT.

This clone was seen just once. J is TRBJ1-1 and V is TRBV28; D is perhaps TRBD1 (6 bases). Germline CDR1 and CDR2: MDHEN and SYDVKM. The length of the CDR3 is 16 residues. Deletions cut 7 bases from V and 1 base from J, with 19 bases between. In DNA form, the CDR3 reads TGTGCCAGCACTACGGCGGACAGCAAGGGGAACACTGAAGCTTTCTTT. It specifies CASTTADSKGNTEAFF.

This clone occurred once. The chain has TRBV29-1 and TRBJ2-7; 9 bases match TRBD1. The CDR3 has 14 amino acids. Germline V gives CDR1 SQVTM, CDR2 ANQGSEA. The V gene end was trimmed by 6 bases and the J gene end by 3 bases; junction bases not matched to a gene: 9. CDR3 region: CSVLPGTGYYEQYF. The CDR3 bases are TGCAGCGTCTTACCCGGGACAGGGTACTACGAGCAGTACTTC.

The chain employs TRBV7-9 and TRBJ1-4; TRBD1 agrees at 8 bases. J gave up 8 bases and V 5 bases, and 10 bases lay outside the gene matches. The germline V gene encodes CDR1 SEHNR and CDR2 FQNEAQ (reference sequence). The CDR3 contains 15 residues. The CDR3 sequence: CASSPGTGFREKLFF. Written as DNA, the CDR3 is TGTGCCAGCAGCCCGGGGACAGGCTTCAGGGAAAAACTGTTTTTT.

Remarks on this clone: The junction and the germline gene differ at one end; a read error may be behind it. The chain uses TRBV29-1 and TRBJ1-2; 7 bases are shared with TRBD1. The germline V gene encodes CDR1 SQVTM and CDR2 ANQGSEA. CDR3 length: 13 amino acids. The CDR3 sequence: CRVETQGGSGYTF. CDR3 DNA sequence: TGCAGAGTTGAAACTCAGGGGGGAAGTGGCTACACCTTC.

The chain links TRBV5-4 to TRBJ1-4, with D maybe TRBD1 (5 bases). Germline V gene data show CDR1 as SGHNT and CDR2 as YYREEE (reference sequence). Trimming stripped 4 bases from V and 7 bases from J, with 20 bases between. The CDR3 is made up of 16 amino acids. The CDR3 reads CASSAGGPQRGEKLFF. In DNA form, the CDR3 reads TGTGCCAGCAGCGCCGGGGGACCCCAGCGGGGTGAAAAACTGTTTTTT.

This chain connects TRBV18 to TRBJ1-1; D not certain. CDR1 and CDR2 from the germline V gene are KGHSH and LQKENI. This CDR3 contains 14 residues. V lost 5 bases and J 0 bases, leaving 10 bases between the germline ends. In nucleotides, the CDR3 is TGTGCCAGCTCAGCGAGACATATGAACACTGAAGCTTTCTTT. Translation gives CASSARHMNTEAFF.

The chain is built from TRBV7-8 and TRBJ1-1, with D unresolved. CDR1 is SGHVS, CDR2 FQNEAQ, per germline. V was clipped by 1 base and J by 5 bases, with 8 bases between them. This CDR3 comprises 13 residues. This chain's CDR3 is CASSLGYGTEAFF. The CDR3 DNA reads as TGTGCCAGCAGCTTAGGGTACGGGACTGAAGCTTTCTTT.

The rearrangement uses TRBV5-8 and TRBJ2-3; 8 bases fit TRBD2. The V segment lost 2 bases and the J segment 0 bases; nucleotides outside the gene matches: 17. This CDR3 is 20 amino acids long. CDR1 and CDR2 (germline): SGHTS, YDEGEE. The CDR3 protein is CASSFRIASGLSSSTDTQYF. The CDR3 nucleotides are TGTGCCAGCAGCTTCCGAATCGCTAGCGGGTTAAGCAGTAGCACAGATACGCAGTATTTT.

The genes are TRBV18 and TRBJ2-7; the match to TRBD1 covers 8 bases. Germline V lookup: CDR1 KGHSH, CDR2 LQKENI. V shed 3 bases and J 3 bases; nucleotides not matched to a gene: 4. CDR3 length: 14 amino acids. The CDR3 nucleotides read TGTGCCAGCTCACCGACAGGGGAATACTACGAGCAGTACTTC. Protein: CASSPTGEYYEQYF.

The V call is TRBV27, the J call TRBJ1-4; a weak D match, TRBD1 (6 bases). V dropped 4 bases and J dropped 8 bases, with 8 bases sitting between them. Germline lookup yields CDR1 MNHEY and CDR2 SMNVEV (reference sequence). The CDR3 is 12 amino acids. CDR3 region: CASSSQGEKLFF. Here the CDR3 DNA reads TGTGCCAGCAGTTCTCAGGGGGAAAAACTGTTTTTT.

In this sample, this clone turned up once. This rearrangement joins TRBV4-3 to TRBJ1-3; possible D gene TRBD1, 5 bases. The CDR3 has 14 residues. Trimming removed 4 bases at V and 0 bases at J, with 7 bases between. Germline values: CDR1 LGHNA, CDR2 YSLEER. CDR3 nucleotide sequence: TGCGCCAGCAGCCTTACAGGCTCTGGAAACACCATATATTTT. Encoded protein: CASSLTGSGNTIYF.

The rearrangement uses TRBV9 and TRBJ2-1; tentative D call: TRBD1 (5 bases). CDR1 is SGDLS, CDR2 YYNGEE, per germline. The V and J ends lost 3 bases and 10 bases respectively, with 11 bases between them. The CDR3 spans 12 residues. The CDR3 DNA sequence: TGTGCCAGCAGCGCTGTTGGACACGAGCAGTTCTTC. This sequence encodes CASSAVGHEQFF.

The V call is TRBV2, the J call TRBJ1-4; a weak D match, TRBD1 (6 bases). The CDR3 consists of 17 residues. V lost 4 bases and J lost 2, with 17 bases in between. Looked up from germline, CDR1 is SNHLY and CDR2 is FYNNEI. The CDR3, as DNA: TGTGCCAGCAGTGCGTTGGGGGGGGCGCGGACTAATGAAAAACTGTTTTTT. It codes for CASSALGGARTNEKLFF.